This T cell receptor (beta chain) was recorded in a study of shared clonotypes between healthy human individuals. Germline V CDR1 and CDR2: MNHNS, SASEGT. The CDR3 is 12 residues long. Trimming removed 3 bases at V and 8 bases at J, with 10 bases between. Assay: immunoSEQ multiplex PCR; the TCRdb copy retains only in-frame clones and omits some. The table lists more than 2 million clones, 85% to 95% of them singletons, with 0.1% to 0.15% in the top ten. The sample taken for sequencing was naive CD4+ T cells sorted from blood. The subset was: CD45RA+ positively selected. The clonotype comes from a young man in good health. The chain combines TRBV6-1 with TRBJ1-1; D uncertain. In nucleotides, the CDR3 is TGTGCCAGCAGTGATAGACTGGAAGAAGCTTTCTTT. Protein product: CASSDRLEEAFF.